Here is one TCR beta chain with its context. No antigen is known for it. V was clipped by 2 bases and J by 4 bases; unmatched bases: 4. The CDR3 sequence is 15 residues long. Germline V lookup: CDR1 SGHDT, CDR2 YYEEEE. This record comes from a study of T cell responses to AZD1222 COVID-19 vaccine. Study-level information: Second-dose intervals near 4 or 12 weeks were combined. General observations from the study: The CD4 TCRs associated with vaccination extended across spike and predominated at 160-218 and 743-854.

Profiled with immunoSEQ multiplex PCR; TCRdb holds only in-frame clones, not every one. The sample yields about 55,000 clones, roughly 88% seen once. The rearrangement joins TRBV5-6 to TRBJ1-3, with TRBD1 matching over 9 bases. The receptor comes from an adult in good health. The specimen was peripheral blood, collected on day 0 of AZD1222 vaccination. The DNA of the CDR3 is TGTGCCAGCAGCTTCGTTGGGACAGGGGGAAACACCATATATTTT. It specifies CASSFVGTGGNTIYF.